These 23 T cell receptor beta chains were all obtained from the same sample, sequenced in a study of neoadjuvant anti-PD-1 for oral cavity cancer. Sample time point: after neoadjuvant nivolumab, at surgical resection. Method: immunoSEQ multiplex PCR; TCRdb's copy keeps in-frame clones and lacks some. Of about 14,000 clones in the sample, just under 75% were seen once. Source: PBMCs, taken after nivolumab (anti-PD-1) treatment. These receptors were obtained from a person between 40 and 80 years old with oral cavity squamous cell carcinoma.

The V and J genes are TRBV9 and TRBJ1-1, with D possibly matching TRBD1 (5 bases). The CDR3 sequence is 16 residues long. Deletions cut 3 bases from V and 1 base from J, with 16 bases between. CDR1 SGDLS and CDR2 YYNGEE come from the germline V gene. CDR3 in DNA: TGTGCCAGCAGCGGGGGGACGGCGCTTCGGAACACTGAAGCTTTCTTT. Translating gives CASSGGTALRNTEAFF.

This chain uses TRBV28 with TRBJ1-2; no definite D call. Trimming took 8 bases from V and 3 from J, leaving 13 bases between them. The CDR3 sequence is 13 residues long. From germline, CDR1 is MDHEN and CDR2 SYDVKM. CDR3 in amino acids: CASFSGLHYGYTF. The CDR3 region has the DNA TGTGCCAGCTTTTCCGGACTCCACTATGGCTACACCTTC.

V is TRBV10-2 and J is TRBJ2-7, with D possibly matching TRBD1 (5 bases). CDR1 and CDR2 (germline): WSHSY, SAAADI. Trimming removed 6 bases from V and 3 bases from J, with 12 bases in between. CDR3 length: 13 amino acids. DNA for the CDR3: TGCGCCAGCAGCTCAGGGTCTCACTACGAGCAGTACTTC. Translated, it gives CASSSGSHYEQYF.

V usage is TRBV6-4 and J usage is TRBJ1-1; the D gene is possibly TRBD1 (6 bases). The V gene lost 0 bases and the J gene lost 5 bases, with 10 bases spanning the gap. Germline V gene lookup returns CDR1 MRHNA and CDR2 SNTAGT. The CDR3 extends over 14 amino acids. This CDR3 reads CASSDSSRGTEAFF. In DNA, the CDR3 is TGTGCCAGCAGTGACTCGTCCAGGGGAACTGAAGCTTTCTTT.

Points on this clone: The junction and the germline gene differ at one end; a read error may be behind it. DNA of the CDR3: TGCAGCCTTGAACAGGGACTATACAATGAGCAGTTCTTC. This translates into CSLEQGLYNEQFF. The chain has TRBV29-1 and TRBJ2-1, with D perhaps matching TRBD2 (7 bases). Per the germline V gene, CDR1 is SQVTM and CDR2 is ANQGSEA. The CDR3 sequence is 13 residues long.

There are a few counts of this clone. V gene TRBV11-3 combines with J gene TRBJ2-2; D is ambiguous. From germline, CDR1 is SGHNT and CDR2 YENEEA. The V end was cut by 3 bases, the J end by 2 bases, with 1 base between. The CDR3 is made up of 12 amino acids. CDR3 in amino acids: CASSFNTGELFF. In DNA, the CDR3 is TGTGCCAGCAGCTTCAACACCGGGGAGCTGTTTTTT.

This clone was seen only a few times. This chain connects TRBV4-2 to TRBJ1-2; no clear D. Germline CDR1 reads LGHNA; CDR2 reads YNFKEQ. CDR3 length: 13 amino acids. V dropped 5 bases and J dropped 4 bases, with 11 bases sitting between them. The CDR3 here is CASSSEGGYGYTF. The CDR3, as DNA: TGTGCCAGCAGCTCAGAGGGCGGCTATGGCTACACCTTC.

This clone was found a few times. Here the CDR3 reads CASSPVKGSSNQPQHF. The CDR3 DNA reads TGCGCCAGCAGCCCCGTCAAGGGTTCAAGCAATCAGCCCCAGCATTTT. The chain uses TRBV4-1 and TRBJ1-5; D uncertain. The germline CDR1 and CDR2 sequences are MGHRA and YSYEKL. The CDR3 has 16 amino acids. V shed 4 bases and J shed 1 base, with 14 bases lying between them.

The chain joins TRBV4-1 to TRBJ2-1, with D perhaps TRBD2 (5 bases). Trimming took off 4 bases at V and 0 bases at J, with 10 bases between the two ends. There are 15 residues in the CDR3. Germline CDR1 is MGHRA and CDR2 is YSYEKL. Here the CDR3 DNA reads TGCGCCAGCAGCCGACTACTTTCCTCCTACAATGAGCAGTTCTTC. Its translation: CASSRLLSSYNEQFF.

This clone showed up just a few times. The rearrangement links TRBV29-1 to TRBJ1-5; D remains unclear. This CDR3 is built from 11 residues. Deletions cut 4 bases from V and 2 bases from J, with 3 bases between. Germline CDR1 and CDR2: SQVTM and ANQGSEA. The CDR3 region has the DNA TGCAGCGTTGGGGGCAATCAGCCCCAGCATTTT. It is translated as CSVGGNQPQHF.

V and J are TRBV14 and TRBJ1-1; no firm D call. Trimming left V 1 base short and J 6 bases short, with 9 bases between. The CDR3 runs to 13 residues. CDR1 is SGHDN, CDR2 FVKESK, per germline. As DNA, the CDR3 is TGTGCCAGCAGCCAAGCCGTCGTCTCTGAAGCTTTCTTT. Protein product: CASSQAVVSEAFF.

V gene TRBV28 combines with J gene TRBJ2-3; 7 nucleotides agree with TRBD2. The CDR3 is made up of 14 amino acids. Germline assignment: CDR1 MDHEN and CDR2 SYDVKM. J was trimmed by 3 bases and V by 5 bases; bases with no gene match: 5. Here the CDR3 reads CASSERTSTDTQYF. CDR3 coding DNA: TGTGCCAGCAGTGAACGGACTAGTACAGATACGCAGTATTTT.

V is TRBV7-2 and J is TRBJ2-7; D unclear. The CDR3 is 14 residues long. The ends were cut back, 1 base at V and 1 base at J, with 8 bases in the middle. Germline loops: CDR1 SGHTA, CDR2 FQGNSA. The DNA for the CDR3 is TGTGCCAGCAGCTTAGGTGTGGGGTCCTACGAGCAGTACTTC. Its translation: CASSLGVGSYEQYF.

The chain employs TRBV19 and TRBJ2-3, with a weak D call TRBD2 (5 bases). The CDR3 sequence is 15 residues long. Per germline, CDR1 LNHDA and CDR2 SQIVND (reference sequence). Trimming stripped 1 base from V and 1 base from J, with 9 bases between. CDR3 in amino acids: CASSIAAGGTDTQYF. The CDR3, as DNA: TGTGCCAGTAGTATAGCGGCCGGGGGCACAGATACGCAGTATTTT.

The chain uses TRBV29-1 and TRBJ1-2, with D possibly matching TRBD1 (6 bases). V was pared by 4 bases and J by 0 bases, with 18 bases between. CDR1 and CDR2 (germline): SQVTM, ANQGSEA. The CDR3 has 16 residues. CDR3 coding DNA: TGCAGCGTTGGGTGGGCAGGGGAGTTAGCTAACTATGGCTACACCTTC. Residues: CSVGWAGELANYGYTF.

The chain uses TRBV29-1 and TRBJ1-2; a weak D match, TRBD1 (5 bases). The germline V gene has CDR1 SQVTM and CDR2 ANQGSEA. CDR3 length equals 13 residues. In nucleotides, the CDR3 is TGCAGTTCCCGGGACGTAACTAACTATGGCTACACCTTC. As protein: CSSRDVTNYGYTF.

The rearrangement links TRBV7-9 to TRBJ2-1; TRBD2 matches 7 bases. The ends lost 5 bases at V and 3 bases at J; junction bases unmatched: 7. CDR1 SEHNR and CDR2 FQNEAQ come from the germline V gene (reference sequence). This CDR3 has 15 amino acids. CDR3 residues: CASSPRLAVYNEQFF. As DNA, the CDR3 is TGTGCCAGCAGCCCCCGGCTAGCGGTCTACAATGAGCAGTTCTTC.

This clone was found a few times. The rearrangement joins TRBV19 to TRBJ1-5; tentatively, D is TRBD1 (6 bases). The CDR3 is 15 amino acids. Germline loops: CDR1 LNHDA, CDR2 SQIVND (reference sequence). V was cut by 0 bases and J by 7 bases, with 13 bases left in between. CDR3 coding DNA: TGTGCCAGTAGTATAGAGGGGGCGCGGGGACAGCCCCAGCATTTT. This sequence encodes CASSIEGARGQPQHF.

The chain's CDR3 is CASSLVGSSSYNSPLHF. CDR3 nucleotides: TGCGCCAGCAGCTTGGTGGGCAGTAGCTCCTATAATTCACCCCTCCACTTT. The chain carries TRBV5-1 and TRBJ1-6; unclear D gene. The germline gives CDR1 SGHRS, CDR2 YFSETQ. The CDR3 consists of 17 residues. Trimming pared 0 bases from V and 0 bases from J, leaving 10 bases between.

This chain links TRBV9 with TRBJ2-3, with a possible D match to TRBD2 (7 bases). V was shortened by 0 bases and J by 0 bases, with 11 bases between the two germline ends. The CDR3 has 16 amino acids. The germline V gene encodes CDR1 SGDLS and CDR2 YYNGEE. The CDR3 protein is CASSVGGGRSTDTQYF. CDR3 coding DNA: TGTGCCAGCAGCGTAGGGGGGGGCCGAAGCACAGATACGCAGTATTTT.

The chain employs TRBV5-4 and TRBJ1-1; 8 nucleotides align to TRBD1. The ends lost 6 bases at V and 9 bases at J; junction bases unmatched: 7. The CDR3 sequence is 12 residues long. Per the germline V gene, CDR1 is SGHNT and CDR2 is YYREEE (reference sequence). CDR3 protein: CASTQPGGQAFF. CDR3 bases: TGTGCCAGCACCCAACCAGGGGGCCAAGCTTTCTTT.

This clone occurred a few times. J is TRBJ1-1 and V is TRBV5-1, with D hard to call. V shed 7 bases and J shed 1 base, with 14 bases lying between them. CDR1 and CDR2 from the germline V gene are SGHRS and YFSETQ. The CDR3 sequence is 14 residues long. The CDR3 region has the DNA TGCGCCAGCTCTACCACACCGTCGAACACTGAAGCTTTCTTT. It yields the protein CASSTTPSNTEAFF. Drawing the rest from reference TRBV5-1 and TRBJ1-1, the complete variable domain is KAGVTQTPRYLIKTRGQQVTLSCSPISGHRSVSWYQQTPGQGLQFLFEYFSETQRNKGNFPGRFSGRQFSNSRSEMNVSTLELGDSALYLCASSTTPSNTEAFFGQGTRLTVV.

The chain joins TRBV5-4 to TRBJ2-5, with D possibly TRBD2 on 6 matching bases. With 6 bases removed from V and 5 bases from J, the gap between germline ends came to 20 bases. This CDR3 comprises 15 residues. Germline values: CDR1 SGHNT, CDR2 YYREEE (reference sequence). CDR3 loop: CASKSSWTTGETQYF. The CDR3 DNA is TGTGCCAGCAAGTCCTCATGGACTACCGGGGAGACCCAGTACTTC.